Shown below are 9 T cell receptor beta chains from a single sample sequenced in a study of CD8 T cells in Susac syndrome. An amount of RNA that ranged from roughly 0.45 to 1 ug was reverse transcribed with random hexamers. TCRdb re-called the immunoSEQ multiplex PCR reads through MiXCR, storing one row per CDR3 protein. Among about 120,000 distinct CDR3 sequences listed, about 95% were seen once. The sequenced sample was CD8+ T cells from PBMCs. These receptors all stem from a human donor with Susac syndrome.

The V gene is TRBV15, the J gene TRBJ2-5; 10 bases are a match to TRBD2. V trimming: 4 bases; J trimming: 5 bases; junction bases outside the gene matches: 10. CDR1 is LNHNV, CDR2 YYDKDF, per germline (reference sequence). The CDR3 extends over 16 amino acids. CDR3 nucleotide sequence: TGTGCCACCAGCAACCTCCTAGCGGGAGAGGGGGAGACCCAGTACTTC. It codes for CATSNLLAGEGETQYF.

The chain has TRBV6-5 and TRBJ1-5; unclear D gene. The CDR3 is made up of 13 amino acids. V lost 6 bases and J lost 1, with 7 bases in between. CDR1 MNHEY and CDR2 SVGAGI come from the germline V gene. In nucleotides, the CDR3 is TGTGCCAGCAGCCCCATGAGCAATCAGCCCCAGCATTTT. Translation gives CASSPMSNQPQHF.

To note about this clonotype: The junction departs from the called germline gene at one end, perhaps through a read error. The chain couples TRBV9 to TRBJ2-2; 8 bases line up with TRBD2. The CDR3 totals 16 residues. Per the germline V gene, CDR1 is SGDLS and CDR2 is YYNGEE. The CDR3 bases are TGCGCCAGCACCAACGGGGGGGGAGCGGACACCGGGGAGCTGTTTTTT. Amino acids: CASTNGGGADTGELFF.

This chain's CDR3 is CASSLVLNEKLFF. For the CDR3, the DNA is TGTGCCAGCAGCCTCGTCCTTAATGAAAAACTGTTTTTT. The J gene is TRBJ1-4, the V gene TRBV14; D is unclear. CDR1 SGHDN and CDR2 FVKESK come from the germline V gene. This CDR3 has 13 amino acids. V was pared by 4 bases and J by 4 bases, with 7 bases between.

J is TRBJ1-2 and V is TRBV9; D gene unclear. Germline V gene lookup returns CDR1 SGDLS and CDR2 YYNGEE. With 0 bases removed from V and 2 bases from J, the gap between germline ends came to 8 bases. The CDR3 consists of 14 residues. CDR3 nucleotides: TGTGCCAGCAGCGTAGATGGCAGCAACTATGGCTACACCTTC. Its translation: CASSVDGSNYGYTF.

CDR3 nucleotides: TGTGCCAGCAATCCAATAGCGGGGGAAAGCACAGATACGCAGTATTTT. Amino acid sequence: CASNPIAGESTDTQYF. The chain carries TRBV2 and TRBJ2-3; 9 bases map to TRBD2. V gave up 7 bases and J gave up 0 bases; unmatched junction bases: 8. Germline V gene lookup returns CDR1 SNHLY and CDR2 FYNNEI. The CDR3 is 16 amino acids.

The V call is TRBV5-4, the J call TRBJ2-7; D unclear. Trimming stripped 2 bases from V and 0 bases from J, with 3 bases between. The length of the CDR3 is 12 residues. Per germline, CDR1 SGHNT and CDR2 YYREEE (reference sequence). In DNA form, the CDR3 reads TGTGCCAGCAGCTTTAACTCCTACGAGCAGTACTTC. Encoded protein: CASSFNSYEQYF.

The V call is TRBV5-6, the J call TRBJ1-3; D uncertain. With 0 bases removed from V and 4 bases from J, the gap between germline ends came to 11 bases. This CDR3 comprises 15 residues. Germline V gives CDR1 SGHDT, CDR2 YYEEEE. The CDR3 loop is CASSLAQVGGNTIYF. The CDR3 DNA reads as TGTGCCAGCAGCTTGGCCCAGGTTGGCGGAAACACCATATATTTT. The full variable domain, in which reference TRBV5-6 and TRBJ1-3 provide the parts outside the CDR3, is DAGVTQSPTHLIKTRGQQVTLRCSPKSGHDTVSWYQQALGQGPQFIFQYYEEEERQRGNFPDRFSGHQFPNYSSELNVNALLLGDSALYLCASSLAQVGGNTIYFGEGSWLTVV.

The V and J genes are TRBV28 and TRBJ1-2; no clear D gene. V was pared by 1 base and J by 8 bases, with 14 bases between. Germline lookup yields CDR1 MDHEN and CDR2 SYDVKM. CDR3 length: 14 residues. CDR3 residues: CASSLYRQNEGYTF. CDR3 coding DNA: TGTGCCAGCAGTTTATACCGGCAGAATGAAGGCTACACCTTC.